This T cell receptor (beta chain) is drawn from a study of CD4 T cells in relation to SARS-CoV-2 and coronaviruses. Study background: PBMCs were cultured with antigen for nine to ten days before TCR beta sequencing.

The table came from immunoSEQ multiplex PCR; TCRdb's copy has only in-frame clones and leaves some out. Here the sample spans 36,000 or so clones, over 65% being singletons. As regards this clone: Its antigen is as yet unknown.

The TCR originated in an adult with COVID-19. Sample: memory CD4+ T cells from PBMCs, cultured in vitro.

Here the CDR3 reads CASSAGQQETQYF. CDR3 sequence (DNA): TGTGCCAGCAGCGCGGGACAGCAAGAGACCCAGTACTTC. The chain couples TRBV13 to TRBJ2-5; the D gene is possibly TRBD1 (7 bases). CDR1 and CDR2 (germline): PRHDT, FYEKMQ (reference sequence). V was clipped by 5 bases and J by 2 bases, with 9 bases between them. CDR3 length: 13 amino acids.